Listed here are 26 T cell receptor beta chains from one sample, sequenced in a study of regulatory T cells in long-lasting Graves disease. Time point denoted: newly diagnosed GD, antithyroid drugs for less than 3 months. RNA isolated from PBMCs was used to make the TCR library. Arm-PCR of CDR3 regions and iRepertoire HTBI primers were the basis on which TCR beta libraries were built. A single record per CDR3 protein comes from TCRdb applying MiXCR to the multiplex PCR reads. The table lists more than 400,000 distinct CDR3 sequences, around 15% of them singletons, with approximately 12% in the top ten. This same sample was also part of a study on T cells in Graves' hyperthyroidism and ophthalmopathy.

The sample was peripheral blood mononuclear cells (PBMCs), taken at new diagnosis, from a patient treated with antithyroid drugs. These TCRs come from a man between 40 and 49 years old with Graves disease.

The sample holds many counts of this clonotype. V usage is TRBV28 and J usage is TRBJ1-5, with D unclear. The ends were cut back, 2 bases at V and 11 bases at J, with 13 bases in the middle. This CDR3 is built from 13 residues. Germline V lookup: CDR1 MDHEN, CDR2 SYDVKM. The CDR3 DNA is TGTGCCAGCAGTTTAGGGCCCACCACGACCCAGCATTTT. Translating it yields CASSLGPTTTQHF.

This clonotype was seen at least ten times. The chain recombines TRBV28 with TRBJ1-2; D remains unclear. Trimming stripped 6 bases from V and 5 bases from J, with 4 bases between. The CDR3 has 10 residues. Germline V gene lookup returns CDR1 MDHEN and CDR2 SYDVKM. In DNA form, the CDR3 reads TGTGCCAGCAGGGGGTATGGCTACACCTTC. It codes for CASRGYGYTF.

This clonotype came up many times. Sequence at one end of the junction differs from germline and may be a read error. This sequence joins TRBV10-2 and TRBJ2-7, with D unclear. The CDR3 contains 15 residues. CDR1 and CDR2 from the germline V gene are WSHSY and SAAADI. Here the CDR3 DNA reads TGTGCCAGCAGTGAATTAGGCACGAACGCCTACGAGCAGTACTTC. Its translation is CASSELGTNAYEQYF.

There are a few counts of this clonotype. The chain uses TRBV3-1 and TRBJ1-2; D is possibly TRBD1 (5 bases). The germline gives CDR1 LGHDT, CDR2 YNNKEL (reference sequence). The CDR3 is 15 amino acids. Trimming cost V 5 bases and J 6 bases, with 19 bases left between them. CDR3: CASSADSPLFDGYTF. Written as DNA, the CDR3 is TGTGCCAGCAGCGCCGACAGCCCCCTATTCGATGGCTACACCTTC.

CDR3 nucleotide sequence: TGTGCCAGCAGCTTAACGGGACTAGCTAACAATGAGCAGTTCTTC. Its translation is CASSLTGLANNEQFF. The gene calls are TRBV7-3 and TRBJ2-1; 9 positions match TRBD2. J gave up 5 bases and V 0 bases, and 2 bases lay outside the gene matches. CDR1 SGHTA and CDR2 FQGTGA come from the germline V gene. This CDR3 has 15 residues.

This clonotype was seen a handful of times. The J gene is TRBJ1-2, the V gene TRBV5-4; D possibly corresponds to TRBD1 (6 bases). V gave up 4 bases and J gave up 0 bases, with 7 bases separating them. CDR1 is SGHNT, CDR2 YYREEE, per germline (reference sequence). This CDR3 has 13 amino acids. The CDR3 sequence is CASSTGSNYGYTF. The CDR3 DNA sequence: TGTGCCAGCAGCACAGGGTCTAACTATGGCTACACCTTC.

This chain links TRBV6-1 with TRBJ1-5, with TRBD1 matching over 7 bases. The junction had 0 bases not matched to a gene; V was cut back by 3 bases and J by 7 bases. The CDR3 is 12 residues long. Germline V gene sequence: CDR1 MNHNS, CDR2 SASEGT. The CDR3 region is CASSDRGQPQHF. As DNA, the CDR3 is TGTGCCAGCAGTGACAGGGGGCAGCCCCAGCATTTT.

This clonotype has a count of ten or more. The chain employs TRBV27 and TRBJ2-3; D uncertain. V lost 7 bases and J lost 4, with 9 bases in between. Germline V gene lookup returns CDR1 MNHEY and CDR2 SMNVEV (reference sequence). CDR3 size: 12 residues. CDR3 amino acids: CASTDLADTQYF. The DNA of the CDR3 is TGTGCCAGCACCGACCTGGCAGATACGCAGTATTTT.

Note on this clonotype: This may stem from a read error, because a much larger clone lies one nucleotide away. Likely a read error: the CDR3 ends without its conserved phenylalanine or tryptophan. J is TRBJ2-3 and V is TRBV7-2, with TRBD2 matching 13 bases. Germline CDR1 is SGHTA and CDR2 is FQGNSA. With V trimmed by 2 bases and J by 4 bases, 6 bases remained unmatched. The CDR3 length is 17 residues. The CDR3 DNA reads TGTGCCAGCAGCTTATCGGGACTAGCGGGAAACCCAGATACGCAGTATTTA. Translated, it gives CASSLSGLAGNPDTQYL.

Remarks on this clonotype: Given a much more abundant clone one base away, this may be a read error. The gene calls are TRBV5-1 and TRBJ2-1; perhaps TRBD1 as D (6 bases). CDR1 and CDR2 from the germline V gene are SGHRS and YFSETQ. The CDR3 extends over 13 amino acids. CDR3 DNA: TGCGCCAGCAGCACAGACAGGTACAATGGGCAGTTCTTC. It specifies CASSTDRYNGQFF.

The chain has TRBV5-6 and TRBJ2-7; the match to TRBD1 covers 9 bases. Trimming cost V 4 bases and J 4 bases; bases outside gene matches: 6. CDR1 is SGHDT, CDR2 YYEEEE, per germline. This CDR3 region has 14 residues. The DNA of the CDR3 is TGTGCCAGCAGCCCATGGACAGGGGTGTACGAGCAGTACTTC. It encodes CASSPWTGVYEQYF.

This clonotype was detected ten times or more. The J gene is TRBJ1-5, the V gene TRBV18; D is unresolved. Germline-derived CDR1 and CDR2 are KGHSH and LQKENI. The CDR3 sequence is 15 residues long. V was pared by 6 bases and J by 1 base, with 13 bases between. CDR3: CASSPTGWSNQPQHF. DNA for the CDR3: TGTGCCAGCTCCCCCACGGGATGGAGCAATCAGCCCCAGCATTTT.

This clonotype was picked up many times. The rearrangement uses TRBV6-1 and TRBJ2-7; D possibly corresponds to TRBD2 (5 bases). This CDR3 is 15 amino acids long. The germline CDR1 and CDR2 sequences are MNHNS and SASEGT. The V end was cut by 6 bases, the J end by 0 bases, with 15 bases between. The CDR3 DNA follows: TGTGCCAGCAGGGATGGAGGTTTGAGCTCCTACGAGCAGTACTTC. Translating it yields CASRDGGLSSYEQYF.

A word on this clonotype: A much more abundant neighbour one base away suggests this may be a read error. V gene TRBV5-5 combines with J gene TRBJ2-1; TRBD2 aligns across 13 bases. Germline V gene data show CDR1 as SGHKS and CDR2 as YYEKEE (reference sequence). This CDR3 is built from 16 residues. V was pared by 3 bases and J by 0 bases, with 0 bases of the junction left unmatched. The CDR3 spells CASSWTSGSSYNEQFF. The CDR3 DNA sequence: TGTGCCAGCAGCTGGACTAGCGGGAGCTCCTACAATGAGCAGTTCTTC. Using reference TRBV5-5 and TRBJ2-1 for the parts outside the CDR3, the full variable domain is DAGVTQSPTHLIKTRGQQVTLRCSPISGHKSVSWYQQVLGQGPQFIFQYYEKEERGRGNFPDRFSARQFPNYSSELNVNALLLGDSALYLCASSWTSGSSYNEQFFGPGTRLTVL.

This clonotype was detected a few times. The CDR3 is CASSYRDVANTGELFF. CDR3 DNA sequence: TGTGCCAGCAGTTATAGGGACGTCGCGAACACCGGGGAGCTGTTTTTT. The chain is built from TRBV6-5 and TRBJ2-2; tentatively, D is TRBD1 or TRBD2 (5 bases each). CDR3 length equals 16 residues. In germline, CDR1 is MNHEY, CDR2 SVGAGI. Between the trimmed V and J ends, which lost 3 bases and 0 bases, there was a span of 11 bases.

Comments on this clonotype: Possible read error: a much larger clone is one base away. Here the CDR3 reads CASSQYLPTGGEQYF. The CDR3 region has the DNA TGTGCCAGCAGCCAATATCTACCCACAGGGGGCGAGCAGTACTTC. V and J are TRBV3-1 and TRBJ2-7; TRBD1 matches 8 bases. CDR1 and CDR2 (germline): LGHDT, YNNKEL (reference sequence). CDR3 length equals 15 residues. The ends lost 2 bases at V and 6 bases at J; junction bases unmatched: 9.

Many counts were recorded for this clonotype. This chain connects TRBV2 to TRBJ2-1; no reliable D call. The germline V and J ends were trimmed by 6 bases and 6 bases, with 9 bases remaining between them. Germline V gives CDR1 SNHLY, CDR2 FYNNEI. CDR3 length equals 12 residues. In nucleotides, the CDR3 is TGTGCCAGCAGAGAAATCATCAATGAGCAGTTCTTC. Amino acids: CASREIINEQFF.

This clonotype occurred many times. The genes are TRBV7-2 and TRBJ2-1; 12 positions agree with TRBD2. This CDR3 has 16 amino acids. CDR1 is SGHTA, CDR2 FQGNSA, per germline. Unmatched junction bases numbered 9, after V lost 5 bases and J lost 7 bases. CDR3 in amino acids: CASSPGETSGRNEQFF. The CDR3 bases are TGTGCCAGCAGCCCCGGAGAGACTAGCGGGAGAAATGAGCAGTTCTTC. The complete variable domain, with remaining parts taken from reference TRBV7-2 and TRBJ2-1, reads GAGVSQSPSNKVTEKGKDVELRCDPISGHTALYWYRQSLGQGLEFLIYFQGNSAPDKSGLPSDRFSAERTGGSVSTLTIQRTQQEDSAVYLCASSPGETSGRNEQFFGPGTRLTVL.

This CDR3 is CASRQGVYNEQFF. CDR3 nucleotides: TGCGCCAGCCGACAGGGGGTCTACAATGAGCAGTTCTTC. V gene TRBV5-1 combines with J gene TRBJ2-1; TRBD1 aligns across 9 bases. Germline CDR1 reads SGHRS; CDR2 reads YFSETQ. The CDR3 covers 13 residues. V gave up 7 bases and J gave up 3 bases; unmatched junction bases: 2.

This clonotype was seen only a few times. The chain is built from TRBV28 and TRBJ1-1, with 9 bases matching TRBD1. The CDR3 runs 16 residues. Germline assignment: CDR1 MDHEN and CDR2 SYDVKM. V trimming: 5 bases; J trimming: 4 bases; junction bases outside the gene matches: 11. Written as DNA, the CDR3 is TGTGCCAGCAGTCCTCTGGGACAGGGCGAGAGCACTGAAGCTTTCTTT. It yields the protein CASSPLGQGESTEAFF.

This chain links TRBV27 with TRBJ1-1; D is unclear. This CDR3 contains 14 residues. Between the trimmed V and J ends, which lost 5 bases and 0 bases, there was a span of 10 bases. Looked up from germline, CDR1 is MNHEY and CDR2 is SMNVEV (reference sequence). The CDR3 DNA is TGTGCCAGCAGTCTAACAATTATGAACACTGAAGCTTTCTTT. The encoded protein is CASSLTIMNTEAFF.

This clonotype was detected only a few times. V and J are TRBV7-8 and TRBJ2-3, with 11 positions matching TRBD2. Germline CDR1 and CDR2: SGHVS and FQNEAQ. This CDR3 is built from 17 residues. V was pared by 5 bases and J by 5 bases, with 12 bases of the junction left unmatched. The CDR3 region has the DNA TGTGCCAGCAGCCTCTTCAGCTCTCTAGCGGGAGGAGATACGCAGTATTTT. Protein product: CASSLFSSLAGGDTQYF.

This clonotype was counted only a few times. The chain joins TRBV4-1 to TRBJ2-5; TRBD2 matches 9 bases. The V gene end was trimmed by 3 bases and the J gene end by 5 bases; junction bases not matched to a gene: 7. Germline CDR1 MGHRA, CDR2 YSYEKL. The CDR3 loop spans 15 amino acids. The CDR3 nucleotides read TGCGCCAGCAGCCACGGGCGGGAGGGCCGGGAGACCCAGTACTTC. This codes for CASSHGREGRETQYF.

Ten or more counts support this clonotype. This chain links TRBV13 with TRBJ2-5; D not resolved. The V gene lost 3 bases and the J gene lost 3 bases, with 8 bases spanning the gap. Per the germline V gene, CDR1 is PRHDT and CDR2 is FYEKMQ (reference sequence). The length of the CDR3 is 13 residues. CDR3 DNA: TGTGCCAGCAGCTTTGGACCCAAAGAGACCCAGTACTTC. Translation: CASSFGPKETQYF.

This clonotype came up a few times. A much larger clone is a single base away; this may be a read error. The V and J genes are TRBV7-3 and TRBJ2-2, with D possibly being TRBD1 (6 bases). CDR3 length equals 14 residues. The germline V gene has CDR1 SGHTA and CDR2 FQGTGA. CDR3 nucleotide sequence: TGTGCCAGCAGCTTACAGGGGAACACCGGGGAGCCGTTTTTT. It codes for CASSLQGNTGEPFF. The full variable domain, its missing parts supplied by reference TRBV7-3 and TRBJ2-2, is GAGVSQTPSNKVTEKGKYVELRCDPISGHTALYWYRQSLGQGPEFLIYFQGTGAADDSGLPNDRFFAVRPEGSVSTLKIQRTERGDSAVYLCASSLQGNTGEPFFGEGSRLTVL.

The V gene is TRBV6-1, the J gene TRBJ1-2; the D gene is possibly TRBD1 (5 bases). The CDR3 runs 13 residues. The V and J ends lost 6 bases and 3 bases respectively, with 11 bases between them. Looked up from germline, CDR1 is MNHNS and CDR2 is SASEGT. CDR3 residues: CASRPPGHYGYTF. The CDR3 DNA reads TGTGCCAGCAGGCCCCCGGGACACTATGGCTACACCTTC.